The 31 T cell receptor beta chains below were found in one sample sequenced in a study of PD-1 blockade in classical Hodgkin lymphoma. Time point meaning: newly diagnosed, previously untreated cHL patient sample. Purification of CD4+ T cells from thawed PBMCs was achieved by magnetic negative selection. Profiling relied on immunoSEQ multiplex PCR, and the TCRdb table lists in-frame clones only, not all of them. Here the sample spans 20,000 to 30,000 clones, less than 95% being singletons. The sequencing input was CD4+ T cells from blood. The receptor source for this set is a human donor with classical Hodgkin lymphoma.

In its sample, this clone was seen once. This chain uses TRBV4-2 with TRBJ2-1; a possible D gene is TRBD2 (6 bases). V lost 8 bases and J lost 0, with 14 bases in between. Germline CDR1 and CDR2: LGHNA and YNFKEQ. This CDR3 has 15 amino acids. This CDR3 reads CASGGSLSSYNEQFF. In DNA, the CDR3 is TGTGCCAGCGGAGGGAGTCTGAGCTCCTACAATGAGCAGTTCTTC.

V gene TRBV18 combines with J gene TRBJ1-1, with TRBD1 matching over 8 bases. Germline loops: CDR1 KGHSH, CDR2 LQKENI. Trimming removed 3 bases from V and 6 bases from J; junction bases left unmatched: 0. The CDR3 has 12 amino acids. CDR3 sequence (DNA): TGTGCCAGCTCACCGGACAGGGCTGAAGCTTTCTTT. This translates into CASSPDRAEAFF.

V gene TRBV15 combines with J gene TRBJ2-6; D is ambiguous. Germline CDR1 reads LNHNV; CDR2 reads YYDKDF (reference sequence). The CDR3 is made up of 16 amino acids. Trimming shortened V by 0 bases and J by 0 bases, and 6 bases separated the two germline ends. CDR3 nucleotides: TGTGCCACCAGCAGAGATGCTATCTCTGGGGCCAACGTCCTGACTTTC. Protein: CATSRDAISGANVLTF. Using reference TRBV15 and TRBJ2-6 for the parts outside the CDR3, the full variable domain is DAMVIQNPRYQVTQFGKPVTLSCSQTLNHNVMYWYQQKSSQAPKLLFHYYDKDFNNEADTPDNFQSRRPNTSFCFLDIRSPGLGDTAMYLCATSRDAISGANVLTFGAGSRLTVL.

As to this clone: A read error may account for a junction end that differs from germline. Other DNA sequences in this sample translate to the same CDR3. The chain joins TRBV30 to TRBJ1-1, with 7 bases identical to TRBD1. Germline lookup yields CDR1 GTSNPN and CDR2 SVGIG (reference sequence). The CDR3 loop spans 15 amino acids. DNA for the CDR3: TGTGCCTGGCGTGTAAGGGGGCGGGGGGACACTGAAGCTTTCTTT. Its translation is CAWRVRGRGDTEAFF.

The chain joins TRBV6-1 to TRBJ1-1; no reliable D call. This CDR3 has 16 residues. Trimming removed 2 bases at V and 4 bases at J, with 17 bases between. Germline assignment: CDR1 MNHNS and CDR2 SASEGT. CDR3 coding DNA: TGTGCCAGCAGTGAATTCGGGGTGGGGTCGGGCACTGAAGCTTTCTTT. This gives the protein CASSEFGVGSGTEAFF.

This clone showed up just once. This rearrangement joins TRBV11-3 to TRBJ2-1; 7 bases fit TRBD1. V was clipped by 7 bases and J by 9 bases; unmatched bases: 18. This CDR3 has 16 residues. Germline loops: CDR1 SGHNT, CDR2 YENEEA. CDR3 protein: CASIFPHKGAEGEQFF. CDR3 DNA: TGTGCCAGCATTTTCCCGCATAAGGGGGCAGAAGGTGAGCAGTTCTTC.

The V and J genes are TRBV9 and TRBJ2-7; 7 nucleotides line up with TRBD1. The CDR3 contains 15 residues. After removal of 0 bases from V and 0 bases from J, the junction contained 3 bases not matched to a gene. Germline V gives CDR1 SGDLS, CDR2 YYNGEE. CDR3 nucleotide sequence: TGTGCCAGCAGCGTAGAGAGGGACAGCTCCTACGAGCAGTACTTC. Protein sequence: CASSVERDSSYEQYF.

This clone was picked up a small number of times. The rearrangement links TRBV10-3 to TRBJ1-6; D might be TRBD1 (5 bases). The V and J ends lost 4 bases and 10 bases respectively, with 8 bases between them. The germline V gene has CDR1 ENHRY and CDR2 SYGVKD. The CDR3 has 12 residues. CDR3 sequence: CAISAGLSPLHF. The CDR3 coding sequence is TGTGCCATCAGTGCGGGGCTATCACCCCTCCACTTT.

The chain joins TRBV6-1 to TRBJ2-6; a possible D gene is TRBD1 (6 bases). The V and J ends lost 3 bases and 3 bases respectively, with 12 bases between them. Germline V gene lookup returns CDR1 MNHNS and CDR2 SASEGT. This CDR3 has 16 residues. Written as DNA, the CDR3 is TGTGCCAGCAGTGAGCAGGACAGTTATGGGGCCAACGTCCTGACTTTC. Amino acid sequence: CASSEQDSYGANVLTF.

The chain has TRBV19 and TRBJ1-2; no clear D gene. Looked up from germline, CDR1 is LNHDA and CDR2 is SQIVND (reference sequence). Between the trimmed V and J ends, which lost 2 bases and 3 bases, there was a span of 10 bases. The CDR3 is 14 amino acids. The CDR3 protein is CASSIRAGYYGYTF. CDR3 nucleotide sequence: TGTGCCAGTAGTATACGGGCAGGTTACTATGGCTACACCTTC.

The rearrangement uses TRBV6-5 and TRBJ1-5; 7 bases align to TRBD1. J gave up 6 bases and V 2 bases, and 7 bases lay outside the gene matches. This CDR3 region has 15 residues. CDR1 and CDR2 (germline): MNHEY, SVGAGI. The CDR3 DNA reads as TGTGCCAGCAGTTACGTGGCAGGGGGGGGTCAGCCCCAGCATTTT. Translation gives CASSYVAGGGQPQHF.

The V call is TRBV19, the J call TRBJ1-5; no firm D call. Trimming removed 0 bases at V and 0 bases at J, with 6 bases between. Germline V lookup: CDR1 LNHDA, CDR2 SQIVND (reference sequence). CDR3 length: 15 amino acids. The CDR3 DNA follows: TGTGCCAGTAGTATAGATCTAGTTAGCAATCAGCCCCAGCATTTT. Amino acid sequence: CASSIDLVSNQPQHF. Complete variable domain (other parts from reference TRBV19 and TRBJ1-5): DGGITQSPKYLFRKEGQNVTLSCEQNLNHDAMYWYRQDPGQGLRLIYYSQIVNDFQKGDIAEGYSVSREKKESFPLTVTSAQKNPTAFYLCASSIDLVSNQPQHFGDGTRLSIL.

The chain has TRBV7-2 and TRBJ1-5; D may be TRBD1 (5 bases). This CDR3 contains 13 residues. Trimming pared 2 bases from V and 5 bases from J, leaving 7 bases between. Germline CDR1 SGHTA, CDR2 FQGNSA. CDR3 in amino acids: CASSLWGDQPQHF. The CDR3 DNA follows: TGTGCCAGCAGCTTATGGGGGGATCAGCCCCAGCATTTT.

The rearrangement joins TRBV7-2 to TRBJ2-3; D gene ambiguous. Trimming left V 1 base short and J 0 bases short, with 17 bases between. The CDR3 contains 18 residues. CDR1 is SGHTA and CDR2 is FQGNSA in the germline V gene. CDR3 bases: TGTGCCAGCAGCTTAGTGCCTGGCGAACGCCCTAGCACAGATACGCAGTATTTT. Its translation: CASSLVPGERPSTDTQYF.

The V and J genes are TRBV4-3 and TRBJ2-3; 11 bases line up with TRBD2. With V trimmed by 0 bases and J by 3 bases, 2 bases remained unmatched. Germline CDR1 reads LGHNA; CDR2 reads YSLEER. The length of the CDR3 is 16 residues. Here the CDR3 DNA reads TGCGCCAGCAGCCAAGATGTAGCGGGGGGGACAGATACGCAGTATTTT. Translation gives CASSQDVAGGTDTQYF.

The V and J genes are TRBV7-8 and TRBJ2-3; no reliable D call. With 4 bases removed from V and 0 bases from J, the gap between germline ends came to 23 bases. CDR3 length: 19 amino acids. Germline CDR1 SGHVS, CDR2 FQNEAQ. For the CDR3, the DNA is TGTGCCAGCAGCTGGAGAGTTCCGCGGCGCACGGTTAGCACAGATACGCAGTATTTT. It translates to CASSWRVPRRTVSTDTQYF.

This clone was picked up one time. This rearrangement joins TRBV5-4 to TRBJ2-1; unclear D gene. CDR1 is SGHNT and CDR2 is YYREEE in the germline V gene (reference sequence). The CDR3 covers 13 residues. V lost 4 bases and J 6 bases, leaving 11 bases between the germline ends. CDR3 nucleotides: TGTGCCAGCAGCCTACCGGGTCCCAATGAGCAGTTCTTC. Translating gives CASSLPGPNEQFF.

The V gene is TRBV7-2, the J gene TRBJ1-5, with no clear D. This CDR3 comprises 16 residues. V lost 2 bases to trimming and J lost 1 base, with 12 bases between them. Germline V gene data show CDR1 as SGHTA and CDR2 as FQGNSA. The CDR3 spells CASSLISGRSNQPQHF. In DNA form, the CDR3 reads TGTGCCAGCAGCTTAATAAGTGGTAGGAGCAATCAGCCCCAGCATTTT.

This chain connects TRBV9 to TRBJ1-3, with TRBD1 as a possible D gene (5 bases). The V end was cut by 0 bases, the J end by 3 bases, with 7 bases between. Germline V gene data show CDR1 as SGDLS and CDR2 as YYNGEE. The CDR3 sequence is 14 residues long. The CDR3 DNA follows: TGTGCCAGCAGCGTAGTACAGGATGGAAACACCATATATTTT. This translates into CASSVVQDGNTIYF.

This chain links TRBV18 with TRBJ1-2; D call uncertain. The CDR3 has 12 residues. The V gene's germline CDR1 is KGHSH and CDR2 LQKENI. V gave up 3 bases and J gave up 10 bases, with 12 bases separating them. This chain's CDR3 is CASSPGEHFYTF. The DNA for the CDR3 is TGTGCCAGCTCACCCGGTGAACACTTCTACACCTTC.

The chain is built from TRBV7-2 and TRBJ2-3; 10 nucleotides align to TRBD2. Germline CDR1 is SGHTA and CDR2 is FQGNSA. This CDR3 has 16 residues. Germline trimming cut 1 base from V and 5 bases from J; bases unmatched to any gene: 6. CDR3 loop: CASSLDSGGAGDTQYF. The CDR3 DNA reads as TGTGCCAGCAGCTTAGACAGCGGGGGGGCGGGAGATACGCAGTATTTT.

The rearrangement links TRBV5-1 to TRBJ2-1, with a weak D call TRBD2 (7 bases). The CDR3 runs to 16 residues. The V and J ends lost 4 bases and 2 bases respectively, with 16 bases between them. Germline CDR1 SGHRS, CDR2 YFSETQ. The CDR3 region has the DNA TGCGCCAGCAGCCAAGCGCGGGGGCGTGCCTACAATGAGCAGTTCTTC. This gives the protein CASSQARGRAYNEQFF.

The chain couples TRBV5-1 to TRBJ2-5, with TRBD2 identical over 7 bases. Trimming took 4 bases from V and 2 from J; bases not matched to a gene: 8. Germline V gene data show CDR1 as SGHRS and CDR2 as YFSETQ. The CDR3 contains 15 residues. The CDR3 sequence is CASSPGTGGQETQYF. CDR3 sequence (DNA): TGCGCCAGCAGCCCAGGGACCGGGGGGCAAGAGACCCAGTACTTC.

This chain connects TRBV18 to TRBJ2-3, with TRBD1 as a possible D gene (6 bases). Deletions cut 3 bases from V and 6 bases from J, with 13 bases between. This CDR3 has 14 amino acids. Germline V gene data show CDR1 as KGHSH and CDR2 as LQKENI. CDR3 sequence: CASSPDSPRDTQYF. The CDR3 DNA reads TGTGCCAGCTCACCGGACAGCCCCAGGGATACGCAGTATTTT.

The chain has TRBV15 and TRBJ2-4; 9 bases match TRBD2. From germline, CDR1 is LNHNV and CDR2 YYDKDF (reference sequence). J lost 8 bases, V lost 0 bases, and 11 bases had no gene match. The CDR3 loop spans 17 amino acids. CDR3 sequence: CATSREAPGLAIDIQYF. The CDR3 bases are TGTGCCACCAGCAGAGAAGCACCGGGACTAGCAATAGACATTCAGTACTTC. The variable domain in full, with the rest retrieved from reference TRBV15 and TRBJ2-4, is DAMVIQNPRYQVTQFGKPVTLSCSQTLNHNVMYWYQQKSSQAPKLLFHYYDKDFNNEADTPDNFQSRRPNTSFCFLDIRSPGLGDTAMYLCATSREAPGLAIDIQYFGAGTRLSVL.

J is TRBJ1-1 and V is TRBV20-1; 7 bases align to TRBD1. Looked up from germline, CDR1 is DFQATT and CDR2 is SNEGSKA (reference sequence). The CDR3 extends over 11 amino acids. With 4 bases clipped from V and 9 bases from J, the junction kept 5 bases outside the gene matches. The CDR3 sequence is CSANRDSKAFF. Here the CDR3 DNA reads TGCAGTGCTAACCGGGACAGCAAAGCTTTCTTT.

The chain links TRBV7-6 to TRBJ2-2, with a possible D match to TRBD1 (5 bases). Trimming pared 1 base from V and 5 bases from J, leaving 11 bases between. Germline assignment: CDR1 SGHVS and CDR2 FNYEAQ. The CDR3 runs 15 residues. CDR3 sequence (DNA): TGTGCCAGCAGCTTAGAGGGGTGGATTACCGGGGAGCTGTTTTTT. Amino acid sequence: CASSLEGWITGELFF.

The chain links TRBV10-2 to TRBJ1-2; possible D gene TRBD1, 6 bases. V was cut by 8 bases and J by 0 bases, with 10 bases left in between. Germline V gene lookup returns CDR1 WSHSY and CDR2 SAAADI. This CDR3 spans 13 amino acids. This CDR3 reads CASVDSSNYGYTF. CDR3 DNA sequence: TGCGCCAGCGTGGACAGTTCTAACTATGGCTACACCTTC.

The chain joins TRBV25-1 to TRBJ1-4; D unresolved. This CDR3 is built from 16 residues. V was pared by 0 bases and J by 5 bases, with 13 bases between. CDR1 and CDR2 from the germline V gene are MGHDK and SYGVNS. CDR3 DNA: TGTGCCAGCAGTGAATATATGAAGGCGGCCAATGAAAAACTGTTTTTT. Its protein product is CASSEYMKAANEKLFF.

CDR3 sequence: CASSQDLAGTGAGGYTF. CDR3 bases: TGCGCCAGCAGCCAGGACCTCGCCGGGACAGGGGCCGGGGGCTACACCTTC. The V and J genes are TRBV4-1 and TRBJ1-2; 10 nucleotides agree with TRBD1. Losses at the gene ends were 3 bases for V and 8 bases for J; bases not matched to a gene: 15. Germline V gene lookup returns CDR1 MGHRA and CDR2 YSYEKL. The CDR3 is 17 amino acids.

The chain combines TRBV28 with TRBJ1-2; D not certain. The V end lost 10 bases, the J end lost 3 bases, and 15 bases lay between the germline ends. The germline V gene has CDR1 MDHEN and CDR2 SYDVKM. The CDR3 runs 13 residues. Written as DNA, the CDR3 is TGTGCCACTTTACGGATATCGGACTATGGCTACACCTTC. Translating gives CATLRISDYGYTF.